This passage covers 14 T cell receptor beta chains from one sample sequenced in a study of CD8+ T cells in alopecia areata. Extracted RNA was reverse transcribed into cDNA, the sequencing template. The protocol was immunoSEQ multiplex PCR, while the TCRdb copy is restricted to in-frame clones and leaves out a portion. The sample yields more than 250,000 clones, without any singletons. The sorting of pooled cutaneous lymph node cells relied on CD4, CD8alpha, NKG2D, NKG2ACE and other markers. The sample was CD4+ T cells sorted from a lymph node. The receptor source for this set is a C3H/HeJ mouse with alopecia areata. This strain's MHC haplotype is H2-k.

Notes on this clone: Gene names denote mouse genes. The read halts 4 residues ahead of the CDR3 end, with the missing end drawn from the germline J gene. Within the sample, other DNA sequences also encode this same CDR3. The chain is built from TRBV17 and TRBJ2-5, with TRBD1 identical over 8 bases. V shed 4 bases, J shed 2 bases, and the junction held 2 bases outside the gene matches. CDR1 and CDR2 from the germline V gene are MNHDT and YYDKIL. CDR3 length: 14 amino acids. CDR3 DNA (partial): TGTGCTAGCAGTACAGGGGGCGGCCAAGAC. Translating it yields CASSTGGGQD. The full-length CDR3 reads as CASSTGGGQDTQYF.

There are a few counts of this clone. The junction departs from germline at one end; a sequencing error may be responsible. Germline and genes here are mouse. The read is 4 residues too short to cover the CDR3 end, so that end is filled in from the germline J gene. Other DNA sequences in this specimen translate into the identical CDR3. The gene calls are TRBV13-1 and TRBJ2-7; TRBD1 matches 9 bases. The CDR3 is made up of 14 amino acids. Germline CDR1 NSHNY, CDR2 SYGAGN. CDR3 loop: CASSDDRGVYEQYF. The covered CDR3 bases are TGTGCCAGCAGCGATGACAGGGGGGTTTAT.

Notes on this clone: Here the gene names and germline are mouse. The read falls 4 residues short of the CDR3 end, and the missing part is taken from the germline J gene. This chain connects TRBV13-3 to TRBJ2-3, with 8 bases that match TRBD2. The trim removed 2 bases at V and 1 base at J, leaving 3 bases unmatched. CDR1 is NNHDY and CDR2 is SYVADS in the germline V gene. This CDR3 region has 15 residues. Here the CDR3 reads CASSEWGGRAETLYF. CDR3 DNA (partial): TGTGCCAGCAGTGAGTGGGGGGGGCGTGCAGAA.

Comment on this clone: Gene names and germline match the mouse. With the read ending 4 residues before the CDR3 end, the germline J gene is used to fill in that end. The rearrangement links TRBV13-1 to TRBJ2-7; 9 bases line up with TRBD2. This CDR3 is 14 amino acids long. Germline V gives CDR1 NSHNY, CDR2 SYGAGN. The sequenced part of the CDR3 DNA is TGTGCCAGCAGTGATGCTTGGGGGGGCAAT. It translates to CASSDAWGGN. In full, the CDR3 reads CASSDAWGGNEQYF.

Comment on this clone: Gene labels here are mouse ones. The DNA ends 4 residues before the CDR3 does, and the rest of the CDR3 is filled in from the germline J gene. The gene calls are TRBV5 and TRBJ2-1, with D unresolved. Per germline, CDR1 LGHNA and CDR2 YNLKQL (reference sequence). Trimming stripped 0 bases from V and 6 bases from J, with 6 bases between. This CDR3 is built from 13 residues. The sequenced part of the CDR3 DNA is TGTGCCAGCAGCCAAGAGGGGATTGCT. Protein product: CASSQEGIA. The complete CDR3 reads CASSQEGIAEQFF.

A note on this clone: Any gene name here is a mouse gene name. The read ends 4 residues shy of where the CDR3 ends; the end is completed using the germline J gene. V gene TRBV13-3 combines with J gene TRBJ1-2; the D gene is possibly TRBD1 (6 bases). Deletions cut 2 bases from V and 4 bases from J, with 15 bases between. Germline V gene sequence: CDR1 NNHDY, CDR2 SYVADS. There are 15 residues in the CDR3. CDR3 residues: CASSEVRGATSDYTF. CDR3 bases read: TGTGCCAGCAGTGAGGTCAGGGGTGCAACCTCC.

This clone appeared a few times. Mouse germline and gene names are used. The read falls 4 residues short of the CDR3 end, and the missing part is taken from the germline J gene. The chain is built from TRBV13-3 and TRBJ2-1; 11 bases align to TRBD2. Losses at the gene ends were 6 bases for V and 3 bases for J; bases not matched to a gene: 5. This CDR3 comprises 15 residues. CDR1 is NNHDY and CDR2 is SYVADS in the germline V gene. CDR3 sequence: CASNILGGLYAEQFF. The CDR3 DNA, read in part, is TGTGCCAGCAACATACTGGGGGGGCTCTATGCT.

This clone was observed a handful of times. Gene and germline names: mouse. Read coverage stops 4 residues before the CDR3 terminus; the germline J gene supplies the remainder. This sequence joins TRBV5 and TRBJ2-3; the D is unclear. The CDR3 extends over 15 amino acids. V shed 0 bases and J shed 0 bases, with 7 bases lying between them. Germline V lookup: CDR1 LGHNA, CDR2 YNLKQL (reference sequence). CDR3 sequence: CASSQDHSSAETLYF. CDR3 DNA (partial): TGTGCCAGCAGCCAAGATCACAGTAGTGCAGAA.

Details on this clone: Mouse gene names and germline throughout. The sequence runs out 4 residues before the end of the CDR3; the remainder is reconstructed from the germline J gene. The chain joins TRBV5 to TRBJ2-7; D perhaps matches TRBD1 (5 bases). From germline, CDR1 is LGHNA and CDR2 YNLKQL (reference sequence). The CDR3 covers 12 residues. The V end was cut by 4 bases, the J end by 3 bases, with 7 bases between. The sequenced CDR3 bases are TGTGCCAGCAGCCGGACATACTAT. Protein product: CASSRTYY. The complete CDR3 protein is CASSRTYYEQYF.

Regarding this clone: Any gene name here is a mouse gene name. The read ends 4 residues shy of where the CDR3 ends; the end is completed using the germline J gene. The rearrangement joins TRBV19 to TRBJ2-2; the D gene is possibly TRBD1 (8 bases). V dropped 5 bases and J dropped 4 bases, with 12 bases sitting between them. Germline V gene lookup returns CDR1 FNHDT and CDR2 SITEND (reference sequence). This CDR3 comprises 14 residues. CDR3 amino acids: CASRNRGGTGQLYF. The sequenced CDR3 bases are TGTGCCAGCAGAAACAGGGGGGGCACCGGG.

Comments on this clone: Gene names and germline refer to mouse. The CDR3 end is not reached by the read, which stops 4 residues before it; the germline J gene fills it in. The same CDR3 arises from other DNA sequences in this sample as well. This rearrangement joins TRBV5 to TRBJ1-1; D is perhaps TRBD1 (5 bases). This CDR3 is 12 amino acids long. V lost 3 bases and J 3 bases, leaving 5 bases between the germline ends. CDR1 is LGHNA, CDR2 YNLKQL, per germline (reference sequence). This CDR3 reads CASSQGDTEVFF. CDR3 bases read: TGTGCCAGCAGCCAGGGGGACACA.

As for this clone: The gene symbols are mouse symbols. The read halts 4 residues ahead of the CDR3 end, with the missing end drawn from the germline J gene. The rearrangement joins TRBV13-3 to TRBJ2-7; 7 positions agree with TRBD1. This CDR3 region has 13 residues. CDR1 and CDR2 (germline): NNHDY, SYVADS. Trimming cost V 6 bases and J 0 bases; bases outside gene matches: 3. The CDR3 bases that were read are TGTGCCAGCATCCAGGGGGTCTCCTAT. It translates to CASIQGVSY. In full, the CDR3 reads CASIQGVSYEQYF.

Concerning this clone itself: The gene names here belong to mouse. The CDR3 end is not reached by the read, which stops 4 residues before it; the germline J gene fills it in. The J gene is TRBJ2-1, the V gene TRBV13-1, with 7 positions matching TRBD1. With 5 bases clipped from V and 2 bases from J, the junction kept 1 base outside the gene matches. The length of the CDR3 is 13 residues. Germline V gives CDR1 NSHNY, CDR2 SYGAGN. CDR3 DNA, as far as it was read: TGTGCCAGCAGGGGACAGTACTATGCT. This translates into CASRGQYYA. The whole CDR3 protein reads CASRGQYYAEQFF.

This clone was found a few times. The gene names given are mouse names. CDR3 bases read: TGTGCCTGGAGTCGGGACTGGGCCTCTAACTATGCT. Translated: CAWSRDWASNYA. The whole CDR3 is CAWSRDWASNYAEQFF. The rearrangement joins TRBV31 to TRBJ2-1, with 9 bases fitting TRBD2. Coverage ceases 4 residues before the CDR3 finishes, and the germline J gene fills in the end. This CDR3 comprises 16 residues. Germline CDR1 reads GKSSPN; CDR2 reads SITVG. The J segment lost 0 bases and the V segment lost 1 base, leaving 4 bases of the junction unmatched.